Below are 25 T cell receptor beta chains sequenced from a single sample in a study of blood T cell repertoires in COVID-19. Profiling relied on immunoSEQ multiplex PCR, and the TCRdb table lists in-frame clones only, not all of them. In the table there are some 72,000 clones, approximately 90% of which are singletons. The source material was peripheral blood. The receptors were sampled from a man between 50 and 59 years old with active COVID-19.

This chain connects TRBV18 to TRBJ1-6, with TRBD1 matching over 7 bases. The CDR3 spans 15 residues. The germline V gene encodes CDR1 KGHSH and CDR2 LQKENI. Trimming at V came to 6 bases and at J to 6 bases, leaving 8 bases not matched to a gene. Here the CDR3 reads CASSLRDSLNSPLHF. The CDR3 nucleotides read TGTGCCAGCTCGCTCCGGGACAGTCTTAATTCACCCCTCCACTTT.

This clone showed up just a few times. The chain couples TRBV21-1 to TRBJ2-7; the D segment call TRBD2 is taken from the table without a DNA check. TRBV21-1 is deemed a pseudogene. The length of the CDR3 is 11 residues. The DNA of the CDR3 is TGTGCCAGCCCCCTAGGAACCCAGCAGTACTTC. Protein: CASPLGTQQYF.

The chain combines TRBV7-8 with TRBJ2-7; D call uncertain. CDR3 length equals 13 residues. Trimming cost V 2 bases and J 4 bases, with 9 bases left between them. The germline V gene encodes CDR1 SGHVS and CDR2 FQNEAQ. The CDR3 sequence: CASSLLSTYEQYF. The CDR3 DNA is TGTGCCAGCAGCTTATTATCAACTTACGAGCAGTACTTC.

This chain joins TRBV3-1 (or the pseudogene TRBV3-2) and TRBJ2-3; no clear D gene. This CDR3 region has 14 residues. V shed 4 bases and J shed 8 bases, with 16 bases lying between them. Germline CDR1 is LGHDT and CDR2 is YNNKEL (reference sequence). CDR3 loop: CASSPPSDPGTQYF. In DNA, the CDR3 is TGTGCCAGCAGCCCCCCCTCTGATCCAGGTACGCAGTATTTT.

The V gene is TRBV6-5, the J gene TRBJ2-1; 8 bases are shared with TRBD1. The CDR3 is 15 amino acids. Germline CDR1 MNHEY, CDR2 SVGAGI. J gave up 6 bases and V 6 bases, and 10 bases lay outside the gene matches. The chain's CDR3 is CASSHGQGALNEQFF. CDR3 nucleotide sequence: TGTGCCAGCAGCCACGGACAGGGTGCTCTCAATGAGCAGTTCTTC.

The CDR3 DNA follows: TGTGCCAGCAGTGAATCGGGGGTGCACGAGCAGTACTTC. Amino acids: CASSESGVHEQYF. The genes are TRBV2 and TRBJ2-7; possible D gene TRBD2, 6 bases. The length of the CDR3 is 13 residues. The germline gives CDR1 SNHLY, CDR2 FYNNEI. The V and J ends lost 2 bases and 5 bases respectively, with 10 bases between them.

J is TRBJ2-7 and V is TRBV5-5; 10 bases are shared with TRBD1. In germline, CDR1 is SGHKS, CDR2 YYEKEE (reference sequence). The CDR3 length is 14 residues. Trimming removed 4 bases from V and 2 bases from J; junction bases left unmatched: 3. The CDR3 loop is CASSPGQGAYEQYF. CDR3 DNA sequence: TGTGCCAGCAGCCCAGGACAGGGGGCCTACGAGCAGTACTTC.

The V and J genes are TRBV28 and TRBJ1-2, with TRBD1 matching over 8 bases. V shed 5 bases, J shed 4 bases, and the junction held 12 bases outside the gene matches. This CDR3 contains 16 residues. Germline V CDR1 and CDR2: MDHEN, SYDVKM. CDR3: CASSPGGQGATYGYTF. The CDR3 DNA follows: TGTGCCAGCAGTCCCGGTGGGCAGGGGGCCACCTATGGCTACACCTTC.

This chain uses TRBV2 with TRBJ2-3; D not resolved. Trimming removed 7 bases at V and 0 bases at J, with 20 bases between. This CDR3 is 17 amino acids long. Looked up from germline, CDR1 is SNHLY and CDR2 is FYNNEI. The CDR3 DNA follows: TGTGCCAGCATTGGGCAAGGATTGGTGTCTAGCACAGATACGCAGTATTTT. Protein: CASIGQGLVSSTDTQYF. The complete variable domain, with remaining parts taken from reference TRBV2 and TRBJ2-3, reads EPEVTQTPSHQVTQMGQEVILRCVPISNHLYFYWYRQILGQKVEFLVSFYNNEISEKSEIFDDQFSVERPDGSNFTLKIRSTKLEDSAMYFCASIGQGLVSSTDTQYFGPGTRLTVL.

This chain connects TRBV11-3 to TRBJ2-7; D is uncertain. Germline V gene sequence: CDR1 SGHNT, CDR2 YENEEA. CDR3 length: 13 residues. V gave up 6 bases and J gave up 4 bases, with 13 bases separating them. CDR3 bases: TGTGCCAGCAGTGGGCCGTCCCAATACGAGCAGTACTTC. It yields the protein CASSGPSQYEQYF.

The chain has TRBV6-6 and TRBJ2-3; D is possibly TRBD1 (5 bases). CDR1 is MNHNY, CDR2 SVGAGI, per germline (reference sequence). The CDR3 covers 13 residues. V gave up 0 bases and J gave up 6 bases, with 7 bases separating them. The CDR3 sequence: CASSYSGVDTQYF. The CDR3 DNA follows: TGTGCCAGCAGTTACTCAGGGGTGGATACGCAGTATTTT.

The chain combines TRBV5-4 with TRBJ2-2; TRBD2 agrees at 13 bases. V dropped 0 bases and J dropped 7; count of bases not matched to a gene: 12. This CDR3 has 19 amino acids. The germline V gene has CDR1 SGHNT and CDR2 YYREEE (reference sequence). DNA for the CDR3: TGTGCCAGCAGCTTGGCCTCGACTAGCGGGAGGATTGGTCACGGGGAGCTGTTTTTT. Amino acids: CASSLASTSGRIGHGELFF. The complete variable domain, with remaining parts taken from reference TRBV5-4 and TRBJ2-2, reads ETGVTQSPTHLIKTRGQQVTLRCSSQSGHNTVSWYQQALGQGPQFIFQYYREEENGRGNFPPRFSGLQFPNYSSELNVNALELDDSALYLCASSLASTSGRIGHGELFFGEGSRLTVL.

J is TRBJ1-2 and V is TRBV19; 12 nucleotides agree with TRBD1. The germline V gene encodes CDR1 LNHDA and CDR2 SQIVND (reference sequence). Germline trimming cut 7 bases from V and 7 bases from J; bases unmatched to any gene: 7. This CDR3 has 14 residues. The CDR3 loop reads CASIPGQGASGYTF. The CDR3 DNA sequence: TGTGCCAGTATCCCGGGACAGGGGGCGTCTGGCTACACCTTC.

The chain has TRBV11-3 and TRBJ1-1, with TRBD1 identical over 9 bases. The CDR3 extends over 17 amino acids. CDR1 and CDR2 (germline): SGHNT, YENEEA. The V gene end was trimmed by 4 bases and the J gene end by 5 bases; junction bases not matched to a gene: 14. CDR3 DNA sequence: TGTGCCAGCAGCTCCCAGATTACAGGGGGCTTAGGTACTGAAGCTTTCTTT. This gives the protein CASSSQITGGLGTEAFF.

V usage is TRBV9 and J usage is TRBJ1-1, with unresolved D. Germline CDR1 is SGDLS and CDR2 is YYNGEE. V dropped 3 bases and J dropped 3 bases, with 9 bases sitting between them. The CDR3 has 13 residues. The CDR3 region is CASSGRVDTEAFF. DNA of the CDR3: TGTGCCAGCAGCGGGAGGGTCGACACTGAAGCTTTCTTT.

The J gene is TRBJ2-7, the V gene TRBV28; D might be TRBD1 (6 bases). The CDR3 spans 14 residues. Per the germline V gene, CDR1 is MDHEN and CDR2 is SYDVKM. V gave up 3 bases and J gave up 6 bases, with 15 bases separating them. CDR3 coding DNA: TGTGCCAGCAGTTTTTACAGGGTGTCGGCCGAGCAGTACTTC. Its translation: CASSFYRVSAEQYF.

This clone was seen a single time. This chain uses TRBV7-8 with TRBJ1-5; TRBD1 agrees at 10 bases. The germline CDR1 and CDR2 sequences are SGHVS and FQNEAQ. Unmatched junction bases numbered 3, after V lost 3 bases and J lost 4 bases. This CDR3 has 15 amino acids. CDR3 nucleotide sequence: TGTGCCAGCAGCTTTGACAGGGGGCGGAATCAGCCCCAGCATTTT. Residues: CASSFDRGRNQPQHF.

The V and J genes are TRBV18 and TRBJ1-4, with a tentative D call TRBD1 (5 bases). Germline assignment: CDR1 KGHSH and CDR2 LQKENI. Trimming left V 6 bases short and J 2 bases short, with 19 bases between. There are 17 residues in the CDR3. DNA of the CDR3: TGTGCCAGCTCCCCTGACGTAGGGGCCAATACTAATGAAAAACTGTTTTTT. Translating gives CASSPDVGANTNEKLFF.

In this sample, this clone turned up once. This chain connects TRBV4-3 to TRBJ2-5, with 9 positions matching TRBD2. Germline CDR1 LGHNA, CDR2 YSLEER. CDR3 size: 16 residues. With 1 base clipped from V and 5 bases from J, the junction kept 8 bases outside the gene matches. CDR3 in amino acids: CASSQGAASGVETQYF. DNA of the CDR3: TGCGCCAGCAGCCAAGGGGCGGCTAGCGGGGTGGAGACCCAGTACTTC.

This clone was picked up one time. This chain connects TRBV6-6 to TRBJ2-4; possibly TRBD1 for D (6 bases). CDR3 length: 15 residues. Germline CDR1 reads MNHNY; CDR2 reads SVGAGI (reference sequence). Trimming removed 6 bases at V and 0 bases at J, with 12 bases between. The CDR3 loop is CASSWTELAKNIQYF. The DNA for the CDR3 is TGTGCCAGCAGCTGGACAGAACTAGCCAAAAACATTCAGTACTTC.

The chain recombines TRBV28 with TRBJ2-5; 9 positions match TRBD2. The CDR3 is 14 residues long. The trim removed 10 bases at V and 4 bases at J, leaving 10 bases unmatched. Looked up from germline, CDR1 is MDHEN and CDR2 is SYDVKM. The CDR3 loop reads CAIKASGTRETQYF. DNA of the CDR3: TGTGCCATCAAGGCTAGCGGGACAAGAGAGACCCAGTACTTC.

The chain combines TRBV5-6 with TRBJ1-5; D unresolved. Trimming removed 4 bases from V and 4 bases from J, with 18 bases in between. Germline V gene lookup returns CDR1 SGHDT and CDR2 YYEEEE. CDR3 length: 16 amino acids. The CDR3 loop reads CASSRLSPSLNQPQHF. In DNA form, the CDR3 reads TGTGCCAGCAGCCGTCTCTCCCCGAGCCTTAATCAGCCCCAGCATTTT.

With respect to this clone: The CDR3 end shows no conserved phenylalanine or tryptophan, and so a read error is likely. This chain uses TRBV5-4 with TRBJ1-2; the D is unclear. Germline CDR1 reads SGHNT; CDR2 reads YYREEE (reference sequence). The CDR3 is 14 residues long. The V gene lost 0 bases and the J gene lost 2 bases, with 8 bases spanning the gap. This CDR3 is CASSLGSGNYGYTL. The CDR3 DNA sequence: TGTGCCAGCAGCTTGGGGAGCGGGAACTATGGCTACACCCTC.

The chain recombines TRBV3-1 (or the pseudogene TRBV3-2) with TRBJ1-1, with D perhaps matching TRBD1 (6 bases). Trimming left V 3 bases short and J 5 bases short, with 10 bases between. CDR1 and CDR2 from the germline V gene are LGHDT and YNNKEL (reference sequence). This CDR3 is 13 amino acids long. The CDR3: CASSHRGGTEAFF. DNA of the CDR3: TGTGCCAGCAGCCACAGGGGCGGAACTGAAGCTTTCTTT.

The count of this clone is one. The rearrangement joins TRBV18 to TRBJ2-1, with D hard to call. Germline CDR1 is KGHSH and CDR2 is LQKENI. The CDR3 is 16 residues long. The germline V and J ends were trimmed by 3 bases and 0 bases, with 12 bases remaining between them. Written as DNA, the CDR3 is TGTGCCAGCTCACCCCTCGACCCTAGCTCCTACAATGAGCAGTTCTTC. Protein: CASSPLDPSSYNEQFF.